This is a list of T cell receptor beta chains from one sample in a study of blood T cell repertoires in COVID-19. Only in-frame clones appear in the TCRdb table, and some are missing; sequencing was by immunoSEQ multiplex PCR. The sample records some 360,000 clones, 85% to 90% being singletons. Sequenced input: PBMCs or T cells enriched from blood (not recorded which). These receptors all stem from a woman aged 25 to 45 who had been exposed to COVID-19. Each CDR3 is given with its conserved first and last residue. Each record gives: D gene, V gene, J gene, clone size, CDR3 DNA, CDR3 protein. The D gene is left open where the match is weak. Only some rows state a clone size, as once, few, many or a class for expanded clones.

>NA|TRBV5-1|TRBJ1-2|NA
TGCGCCAGCAGCTTGCGGGATCAAGGGTATGGCTACACCTTC
CASSLRDQGYGYTF
>NA|TRBV28|TRBJ2-7|once
TGTGCCAGCAGTTTACGGCGGGGAACCTACGAGCAGTACTTC
CASSLRRGTYEQYF
>TRBD2|TRBV2|TRBJ2-5|few
TGTGCCAGCATCGAAGGACTAGCGGGAGGAGAGACCCAGTACTTC
CASIEGLAGGETQYF
>TRBD2|TRBV5-6|TRBJ2-5|NA
TGTGCCAGCAGCTCCCAAGCACTAGCGGGAGAGACCCAGTACTTC
CASSSQALAGETQYF
>NA|TRBV7-9|TRBJ2-7|NA
TGTGCCAGCAGCTTGGGTAGGAGTTACTACGAGCAGTACTTC
CASSLGRSYYEQYF
>NA|TRBV7-8|TRBJ2-7|NA
TGTGCCAGCAGCTTATACCTCAAGGAGAAAACCTACGAGCAGTACTTC
CASSLYLKEKTYEQYF
>NA|TRBV3-1/TRBV3-2|TRBJ2-5|NA
TGTGCCAGCAGCCTACTATTGGGGCCCCAAGAGACCCAGTACTTC
CASSLLLGPQETQYF
>TRBD1|TRBV5-1|TRBJ2-5|once
TGCGCCAGCAGCTTGGTTGGGACAGGGGGTCGGGAGACCCAGTACTTC
CASSLVGTGGRETQYF
>TRBD2|TRBV10-3|TRBJ2-1|NA
TGTGCCATCATGGGGACTAGCGGGAACCAGTTCTTC
CAIMGTSGNQFF
>NA|TRBV24-1|TRBJ2-2|NA
TGTGCCACCAGTGATGGGGCTGACTTTCGCGGGGAGCTGTTTTTT
CATSDGADFRGELFF
>TRBD1|TRBV18|TRBJ2-1|NA
TGTGCCAGCTCACCAGGGGCAGGGGGCGAGGCTGAGCAGTTCTTC
CASSPGAGGEAEQFF
>TRBD2|TRBV3-1/TRBV3-2|TRBJ2-1|NA
TGTGCCAGCAGCCAAGAAGGTCTAGCGGGAGGGCGGGGTCGACAGTTCTTC
CASSQEGLAGGRGRQFF
>TRBD1|TRBV7-9|TRBJ1-6|NA
TGTGCCAGCAGCCCGGGACAGGTCGGCTATAATTCACCCCTCCACTTT
CASSPGQVGYNSPLHF
>TRBD2|TRBV5-6|TRBJ2-7|NA
TGTGCCAGCAGCTCTAGCGGGATCGGCGAGCAGTACTTC
CASSSSGIGEQYF
>NA|TRBV18|TRBJ1-5|NA
TGTGCCAGCTCACCAGTAACAGGGTGGGAGCAGCCCCAGCATTTT
CASSPVTGWEQPQHF
>NA|TRBV19|TRBJ2-1|once
TGTGCCAGTAGTTTGACAGGCTACAATGAGCAGTTCTTC
CASSLTGYNEQFF
>NA|TRBV23-1|TRBJ1-1|NA
TGCGCCAGCAGTCAATCGGGAAGGGGTGACACTGAAGCTTTCTTT
CASSQSGRGDTEAFF
>NA|TRBV27|TRBJ2-1|NA
TGTGCCAGCAGTTTGGCCCCCTTTGTAAACAATGAGCAGTTCTTC
CASSLAPFVNNEQFF
>TRBD2|TRBV27|TRBJ2-1|NA
TGTGCCAGCAGTCCTAAACCGGGACTAGCGGGACGAAATGAGCAGTTCTTC
CASSPKPGLAGRNEQFF
>NA|TRBV27|TRBJ2-3|NA
TGTGCCACACGTTCCCCAGGGTTCGCAGATACGCAGTATTTT
CATRSPGFADTQYF
>TRBD1|TRBV5-1|TRBJ2-7|NA
TGCGCCAGCAGCTCGCCGGGACAGGGCCTCGAGCAGTACTTC
CASSSPGQGLEQYF
>NA|TRBV5-4|TRBJ1-4|NA
TGTGCCAGCAGCTTACAGGGAGTTGGTGAAAAACTGTTTTTT
CASSLQGVGEKLFF
>TRBD1|TRBV30|TRBJ2-1|once
TGTGCCTGGAGGTTTGGGGACAGGGATGGCAATGAGCAGTTCTTC
CAWRFGDRDGNEQFF
>NA|TRBV6-1|TRBJ1-6|NA
TGTGCCAGCAGTGAGACAGATTCACCCCTCCACTTT
CASSETDSPLHF
>NA|TRBV5-1|TRBJ2-7|NA
TGCGCCAGCAGCTGGGTCTCTAGCGTTGGGGAGCAGTACTTC
CASSWVSSVGEQYF
>TRBD2|TRBV5-8|TRBJ2-7|NA
TGTGCCAGCAGCTTGAGACTAGCGGGAGACCTCTCCTACGAGCAGTACTTC
CASSLRLAGDLSYEQYF
>NA|TRBV12-3/TRBV12-4|TRBJ1-1|once
TGTGCCAGCAGTTTAATGGGGGGCACTGAAGCTTTCTTT
CASSLMGGTEAFF
>NA|TRBV10-3|TRBJ2-2|NA
TGTGCCATCAGTGGAATTTCGAGAACCGGGGAGCTGTTTTTT
CAISGISRTGELFF
>NA|TRBV11-2|TRBJ2-5|NA
TGTGCCAGCAGCTTAGCCTCTATGTACCAAGAGACCCAGTACTTC
CASSLASMYQETQYF